Below are 31 T cell receptor beta chains sequenced from a single sample in a study of regulatory T cells in long-lasting Graves disease. According to the study, TCR beta libraries were built with iRepertoire HTBI primers and CDR3-region Arm-PCR. Using its own MiXCR run on the multiplex PCR reads, TCRdb lists one record per CDR3 protein. The sample carries 400,000 to 500,000 distinct CDR3 sequences, about 15% recorded once. Noted time point: newly diagnosed GD, antithyroid drugs for less than 3 months. From PBMCs, RNA was extracted and then used to make the TCR library. These records were also assigned to another study, of T cells in Graves' hyperthyroidism and ophthalmopathy.

Sequencing used peripheral blood mononuclear cells (PBMCs), obtained at new diagnosis, from a patient treated with antithyroid drugs. The origin of the receptors is a woman in her forties with Graves disease.

This clonotype showed up just a few times. The chain employs TRBV9 and TRBJ2-2, with D maybe TRBD1 (6 bases). Germline CDR1 reads SGDLS; CDR2 reads YYNGEE. The CDR3 runs 15 residues. The V end lost 4 bases, the J end lost 5 bases, and 15 bases lay between the germline ends. CDR3 amino acids: CASSLSTGGTGELFF. CDR3 coding DNA: TGTGCCAGCAGCTTATCGACAGGTGGTACCGGGGAGCTGTTTTTT.

The sample holds many counts of this clonotype. The chain carries TRBV28 and TRBJ2-3; 8 bases agree with TRBD1. CDR1 is MDHEN and CDR2 is SYDVKM in the germline V gene. The CDR3 is 16 amino acids. The V segment lost 6 bases and the J segment 2 bases; nucleotides outside the gene matches: 10. The CDR3 loop reads CASSSDETGATDTQYF. CDR3 DNA: TGTGCCAGCAGCTCTGATGAGACAGGGGCCACAGATACGCAGTATTTT.

This clonotype was seen at least ten times. The J gene is TRBJ1-1, the V gene TRBV2; possible D gene TRBD1, 5 bases. V gave up 7 bases and J gave up 4 bases, with 10 bases separating them. Germline CDR1 SNHLY, CDR2 FYNNEI. This CDR3 has 12 amino acids. The CDR3 DNA reads TGTGCCAGCATTCTAGGGGTCACTGAAGCTTTCTTT. This codes for CASILGVTEAFF.

About this clonotype itself: A junction boundary mismatches the germline segment, possibly from a read error. The chain joins TRBV4-1 to TRBJ2-1; TRBD2 aligns across 10 bases. Germline assignment: CDR1 MGHRA and CDR2 YSYEKL. The CDR3 sequence is 15 residues long. This CDR3 is CASSPSGSSYNKQFF. The CDR3, as DNA: TGCGCCAGCAGCCCTAGCGGGAGCTCCTACAATAAGCAGTTCTTC.

This clonotype was found many times. The chain links TRBV5-6 to TRBJ1-2, with TRBD1 as a possible D gene (6 bases). CDR3 length equals 15 residues. The V end was cut by 2 bases, the J end by 0 bases, with 11 bases between. Germline CDR1 reads SGHDT; CDR2 reads YYEEEE. CDR3 sequence (DNA): TGTGCCAGCAGCTTCCCCGGGACATCTAACTATGGCTACACCTTC. Protein: CASSFPGTSNYGYTF. Full variable domain (remainder filled in from reference TRBV5-6 and TRBJ1-2): DAGVTQSPTHLIKTRGQQVTLRCSPKSGHDTVSWYQQALGQGPQFIFQYYEEEERQRGNFPDRFSGHQFPNYSSELNVNALLLGDSALYLCASSFPGTSNYGYTFGSGTRLTVV.

Many counts were recorded for this clonotype. This chain connects TRBV9 to TRBJ1-2, with a tentative D call TRBD1 (6 bases). The V gene lost 3 bases and the J gene lost 8 bases, with 14 bases spanning the gap. Germline CDR1 is SGDLS and CDR2 is YYNGEE. The CDR3 has 13 residues. The CDR3 bases are TGTGCCAGCAGCGCGACGACAGGCTGGGGCTACACCTTC. This sequence encodes CASSATTGWGYTF. The entire variable domain, with the rest obtained from reference TRBV9 and TRBJ1-2, is as follows: DSGVTQTPKHLITATGQRVTLRCSPRSGDLSVYWYQQSLDQGLQFLIQYYNGEERAKGNILERFSAQQFPDLHSELNLSSLELGDSALYFCASSATTGWGYTFGSGTRLTVV.

This clonotype was recorded a few times. This chain uses TRBV6-2 or TRBV6-3 with TRBJ2-1; no reliable D call. The CDR3 is 12 residues long. Trimming shortened V by 6 bases and J by 7 bases, and 10 bases separated the two germline ends. Germline V gene data show CDR1 as MNHEY and CDR2 as SVGEGT. The CDR3 coding sequence is TGTGCCAGCAGCCTGAATGTTAATGAGCAGTTCTTC. Its protein product is CASSLNVNEQFF.

This clonotype was seen ten or more times. The J gene is TRBJ2-4, the V gene TRBV5-1; 7 bases match TRBD1. CDR3 length equals 14 residues. Trimming removed 4 bases from V and 5 bases from J; junction bases left unmatched: 6. Germline V gene sequence: CDR1 SGHRS, CDR2 YFSETQ. CDR3 bases: TGCGCCAGCAGCCCGCGACAGGGCCAAAACATTCAGTACTTC. This gives the protein CASSPRQGQNIQYF.

On this clonotype: A read error is possible here, since a much larger clone lies one base away. The chain uses TRBV30 and TRBJ2-5; D uncertain. The end of the DNA fits TRBJ2-1 better, so the J call may be wrong. Germline lookup yields CDR1 GTSNPN and CDR2 SVGIG (reference sequence). CDR3 length equals 12 residues. CDR3 nucleotides: TGTGCCTGGAGTGCTCGACTTTACGAGCAGTTCTTC. Its protein product is CAWSARLYEQFF.

The chain joins TRBV2 to TRBJ1-4; 8 bases fit TRBD1. Trimming removed 6 bases from V and 5 bases from J; junction bases left unmatched: 8. Germline-derived CDR1 and CDR2 are SNHLY and FYNNEI. The CDR3 sequence is 15 residues long. CDR3 loop: CASRGRTGRNEKLFF. CDR3 in DNA: TGTGCCAGCAGGGGTCGGACAGGGAGGAATGAAAAACTGTTTTTT.

The gene calls are TRBV4-1 and TRBJ2-2; D could derive from TRBD1 or TRBD2 (5 bases each). The CDR3 runs to 17 residues. Trimming took off 0 bases at V and 2 bases at J, with 13 bases between the two ends. Germline V gene lookup returns CDR1 MGHRA and CDR2 YSYEKL. The CDR3 sequence: CASSQDLGESNTGELFF. DNA for the CDR3: TGCGCCAGCAGCCAAGATCTGGGGGAGAGCAACACCGGGGAGCTGTTTTTT.

This clonotype showed up just a few times. The chain is built from TRBV4-2 and TRBJ2-5, with 8 bases lining up with TRBD2. This CDR3 has 16 residues. Germline CDR1 LGHNA, CDR2 YNFKEQ. The trim removed 2 bases at V and 5 bases at J, leaving 10 bases unmatched. CDR3 loop: CASSQPSGGTGETQYF. CDR3 nucleotides: TGTGCCAGCAGCCAACCTTCGGGAGGGACTGGGGAGACCCAGTACTTC.

Many counts were recorded for this clonotype. The chain employs TRBV7-2 and TRBJ2-1, with TRBD2 matching 12 bases. The germline V gene encodes CDR1 SGHTA and CDR2 FQGNSA. V gave up 1 base and J gave up 9 bases; unmatched junction bases: 22. The CDR3 covers 21 residues. In DNA, the CDR3 is TGTGCCAGCAGCTTAGTAGGACAGGGATATCTAGCGGGAGGGCCTTATAGTGAGCAGTTCTTC. Translating it yields CASSLVGQGYLAGGPYSEQFF.

The rearrangement joins TRBV7-9 to TRBJ2-3; D may match TRBD1 or TRBD2 (5 bases each). The CDR3 totals 17 residues. Trimming stripped 5 bases from V and 1 base from J, with 19 bases between. Germline V gene lookup returns CDR1 SEHNR and CDR2 FQNEAQ (reference sequence). CDR3 DNA sequence: TGTGCCAGCAGCCCCCCTTGGGGGAGCCTCGGCACAGATACGCAGTATTTT. Its protein is CASSPPWGSLGTDTQYF.

This clonotype has a single count. This chain uses TRBV7-2 with TRBJ2-2; 11 nucleotides agree with TRBD1. Germline CDR1 is SGHTA and CDR2 is FQGNSA. This CDR3 comprises 15 residues. The V segment lost 3 bases and the J segment 7 bases; nucleotides outside the gene matches: 4. The CDR3 bases are TGTGCCAGCAGCTTGGACAGGGGGCTTAACGGGGAGCTGTTTTTT. Amino acid sequence: CASSLDRGLNGELFF.

This clonotype was detected ten times or more. The V gene is TRBV2, the J gene TRBJ2-3; 14 bases are a match to TRBD2. The CDR3 has 16 amino acids. Germline V CDR1 and CDR2: SNHLY, FYNNEI. Trimming cost V 8 bases and J 4 bases; bases outside gene matches: 8. The chain's CDR3 is CASSGLAGAEADTQYF. In DNA, the CDR3 is TGTGCCAGCTCGGGACTAGCGGGAGCGGAAGCAGATACGCAGTATTTT. The whole variable domain, filled in from reference TRBV2 and TRBJ2-3, reads EPEVTQTPSHQVTQMGQEVILRCVPISNHLYFYWYRQILGQKVEFLVSFYNNEISEKSEIFDDQFSVERPDGSNFTLKIRSTKLEDSAMYFCASSGLAGAEADTQYFGPGTRLTVL.

The sample holds many counts of this clonotype. The chain carries TRBV24-1 and TRBJ2-1, with 7 bases fitting TRBD2. CDR1 KGHDR and CDR2 SFDVKD come from the germline V gene. The length of the CDR3 is 18 residues. J gave up 1 base and V 4 bases, and 12 bases lay outside the gene matches. The chain's CDR3 is CATSDPGSGGGSYNEQFF. CDR3 DNA sequence: TGTGCCACCAGTGACCCAGGGTCCGGGGGAGGGTCCTACAATGAGCAGTTCTTC.

This clonotype was counted ten times or more. The chain employs TRBV10-3 and TRBJ2-5; D might be TRBD2 (5 bases). With 7 bases removed from V and 1 base from J, the gap between germline ends came to 10 bases. The germline V gene encodes CDR1 ENHRY and CDR2 SYGVKD. This CDR3 is built from 13 residues. The chain's CDR3 is CAINTGSQETQYF. CDR3 DNA sequence: TGTGCCATCAACACGGGGTCCCAAGAGACCCAGTACTTC.

This clonotype was detected many times. V is TRBV28 and J is TRBJ1-1, with D unclear. Germline loops: CDR1 MDHEN, CDR2 SYDVKM. CDR3 length: 12 amino acids. Trimming stripped 5 bases from V and 0 bases from J, with 4 bases between. CDR3 coding DNA: TGTGCCAGCAGTGGAATGAACACTGAAGCTTTCTTT. Its translation: CASSGMNTEAFF.

This clonotype was recorded a few times. The genes are TRBV25-1 and TRBJ2-5; D may be TRBD1 (5 bases). The CDR3 is 14 amino acids. Trimming pared 3 bases from V and 5 bases from J, leaving 13 bases between. From germline, CDR1 is MGHDK and CDR2 SYGVNS. CDR3: CASSDAGFLETQYF. The CDR3, as DNA: TGTGCCAGCAGTGATGCAGGGTTTCTCGAGACCCAGTACTTC.

Details on this clonotype: This likely stems from a read error, as it lies one base from a far larger clone. The gene calls are TRBV7-2 and TRBJ2-7, with D maybe TRBD1 (5 bases). The length of the CDR3 is 13 residues. The germline CDR1 and CDR2 sequences are SGHTA and FQGNSA. The CDR3 region has the DNA TGTGCCAGCAATTTCCAGGGTGGGTACGAGCGGTACTTC. This encodes CASNFQGGYERYF.

The sample holds many counts of this clonotype. The chain employs TRBV5-1 and TRBJ2-2, with D tentatively TRBD2 (6 bases). V lost 4 bases and J 8 bases, leaving 9 bases between the germline ends. CDR1 SGHRS and CDR2 YFSETQ come from the germline V gene. The CDR3 totals 12 residues. The CDR3 reads CASSGGSGELFF. The CDR3 nucleotides are TGCGCCAGCAGCGGAGGGTCTGGGGAGCTGTTTTTT.

The rearrangement uses TRBV2 and TRBJ2-5, with 10 positions matching TRBD2. The CDR3 totals 13 residues. V lost 5 bases, J lost 9 bases, and 6 bases stayed unmatched. Germline V gene lookup returns CDR1 SNHLY and CDR2 FYNNEI. CDR3: CASSPPSGGAQYF. CDR3 DNA sequence: TGTGCCAGCAGTCCCCCTAGCGGGGGCGCCCAGTACTTC.

Comments on this clonotype: A much larger clone differs from this one at a single base, so this may be a read error. The chain combines TRBV6-5 with TRBJ2-7; 7 bases map to TRBD1. This CDR3 contains 18 residues. The germline gives CDR1 MNHEY, CDR2 SVGAGI. V dropped 0 bases and J dropped 2; count of bases not matched to a gene: 13. The CDR3, as DNA: TGTGCCAGCAGTTACTCGTTCACCGGGACAGCGGTAACCTACGAGCAGTACTTC. Protein: CASSYSFTGTAVTYEQYF.

Remarks on this clonotype: A much larger clonotype is one base distant, so this may be a read error. The chain joins TRBV6-2 or TRBV6-3 to TRBJ2-1; D gene unclear. There are 13 residues in the CDR3. Germline-derived CDR1 and CDR2 are MNHEY and SVGEGT. With 0 bases removed from V and 10 bases from J, the gap between germline ends came to 10 bases. CDR3 sequence (DNA): TGTGCCAGCAGTTACTCCGGACGTGGCGAGCAGTTCTTC. Its protein product is CASSYSGRGEQFF.

This clonotype was recorded many times. This chain uses TRBV2 with TRBJ2-7, with 7 positions matching TRBD2. The CDR3 covers 15 residues. Losses at the gene ends were 3 bases for V and 5 bases for J; bases not matched to a gene: 10. Germline assignment: CDR1 SNHLY and CDR2 FYNNEI. The CDR3 region is CASSDASGTGHEQYF. The DNA of the CDR3 is TGTGCCAGCAGTGACGCAAGCGGGACGGGCCACGAGCAGTACTTC.

This clonotype appeared many times. This chain links TRBV10-2 with TRBJ2-1, with 11 positions matching TRBD2. In germline, CDR1 is WSHSY, CDR2 SAAADI. V trimming: 3 bases; J trimming: 8 bases; junction bases outside the gene matches: 12. This CDR3 has 17 residues. The CDR3 is CASSEGGASGRKDEQFF. CDR3 sequence (DNA): TGCGCCAGCAGTGAAGGTGGGGCTAGCGGGAGGAAGGATGAGCAGTTCTTC.

The chain links TRBV6-2 or TRBV6-3 to TRBJ1-5; no reliable D call. Trimming left V 6 bases short and J 11 bases short, with 11 bases between. The CDR3 is made up of 11 amino acids. From germline, CDR1 is MNHEY and CDR2 SVGEGT. The DNA of the CDR3 is TGTGCCAGCAGGGAAAACGCAGCCCAGCATTTT. It yields the protein CASRENAAQHF.

This clonotype showed up many times. The J gene is TRBJ2-3, the V gene TRBV5-5; D ambiguous. CDR3 length: 14 residues. Germline CDR1 and CDR2: SGHKS and YYEKEE (reference sequence). The V end lost 2 bases, the J end lost 4 bases, and 11 bases lay between the germline ends. CDR3 sequence reads: CASSFGSGPDTQYF. CDR3 coding DNA: TGTGCCAGCAGCTTTGGGTCGGGCCCAGATACGCAGTATTTT.

In this sample, this clonotype turned up many times. The V and J genes are TRBV5-1 and TRBJ2-1, with 10 bases aligning to TRBD2. V lost 4 bases, J lost 2 bases, and 12 bases stayed unmatched. Germline V lookup: CDR1 SGHRS, CDR2 YFSETQ. The CDR3 totals 18 residues. CDR3 coding DNA: TGCGCCAGCAGCCCGGCGGTACTAGCGGGAACGACCTACAATGAGCAGTTCTTC. Its translation is CASSPAVLAGTTYNEQFF.

This clonotype was counted many times. This chain links TRBV6-1 with TRBJ2-2, with D unresolved. Trimming shortened V by 7 bases and J by 0 bases, and 12 bases separated the two germline ends. This CDR3 has 15 residues. Germline V gene lookup returns CDR1 MNHNS and CDR2 SASEGT. CDR3 protein: CASTIRATNTGELFF. The DNA for the CDR3 is TGTGCCAGCACCATCCGGGCTACGAACACCGGGGAGCTGTTTTTT.